This passage covers 15 T cell receptor beta chains from one sample sequenced in a study of identifying expanded T cells in peripheral blood. Clones were sequenced by immunoSEQ multiplex PCR, and TCRdb holds only the in-frame ones, with some missing. The data hold 120,000 or so clones, with roughly 82% observed a single time. Sequenced material: blood. The receptors derive from a person between 18 and 75 years old in good health.

This clone was detected once. J is TRBJ1-2 and V is TRBV7-2; D is possibly TRBD1 (6 bases). Trimming took 4 bases from V and 8 from J, leaving 23 bases between them. From germline, CDR1 is SGHTA and CDR2 FQGNSA. The length of the CDR3 is 16 residues. Written as DNA, the CDR3 is TGTGCCAGCAGCTCGTACATGACGGGGGCCGTAGCGGGCTACACCTTC. Translation gives CASSSYMTGAVAGYTF.

The gene calls are TRBV2 and TRBJ2-5; no clear D. Trimming removed 5 bases from V and 3 bases from J, with 4 bases in between. Germline V gene sequence: CDR1 SNHLY, CDR2 FYNNEI. CDR3 length equals 11 residues. CDR3 region: CASSTKETQYF. CDR3 nucleotides: TGTGCCAGCAGTACGAAAGAGACCCAGTACTTC.

The DNA of the CDR3 is TGTGCCAGCAGCCATGGGACAGTTTTCTACAATGAGCAGTTCTTC. It is translated as CASSHGTVFYNEQFF. The chain employs TRBV5-8 and TRBJ2-1; 7 nucleotides align to TRBD1. Germline V gene sequence: CDR1 SGHTS, CDR2 YDEGEE. The CDR3 runs 15 residues. The trim removed 4 bases at V and 3 bases at J, leaving 7 bases unmatched.

This sequence joins TRBV28 and TRBJ1-1; D remains ambiguous. With 3 bases removed from V and 1 base from J, the gap between germline ends came to 6 bases. The CDR3 is 13 amino acids. Germline-derived CDR1 and CDR2 are MDHEN and SYDVKM. Written as DNA, the CDR3 is TGTGCCAGCAGTTTCGAGCGGAACACTGAAGCTTTCTTT. This sequence encodes CASSFERNTEAFF.

This rearrangement joins TRBV7-9 to TRBJ1-2; D is unclear. CDR3 length equals 16 residues. The V gene's germline CDR1 is SEHNR and CDR2 FQNEAQ (reference sequence). V lost 4 bases to trimming and J lost 2 bases, with 17 bases between them. As DNA, the CDR3 is TGTGCCAGCAGCTCCACCATGTACGGAGAAAACTATGGCTACACCTTC. This codes for CASSSTMYGENYGYTF.

This chain connects TRBV20-1 to TRBJ1-3, with D tentatively TRBD1 (6 bases). Looked up from germline, CDR1 is DFQATT and CDR2 is SNEGSKA (reference sequence). This CDR3 contains 11 residues. The ends were cut back, 5 bases at V and 9 bases at J, with 11 bases in the middle. The CDR3 DNA reads TGCAGTGCTGCTACAGGGAGCACCATATATTTT. Translation: CSAATGSTIYF.

J is TRBJ1-3 and V is TRBV30; D might be TRBD1 (5 bases). From germline, CDR1 is GTSNPN and CDR2 SVGIG (reference sequence). V gave up 0 bases and J gave up 8 bases, with 14 bases separating them. The CDR3 has 14 residues. The DNA for the CDR3 is TGTGCCTGGAGTGTGTCAGGGTTGAGGTACACCATATATTTT. It encodes CAWSVSGLRYTIYF.

The V gene is TRBV2, the J gene TRBJ1-2, with TRBD1 identical over 7 bases. Trimming took 3 bases from V and 7 from J; bases not matched to a gene: 5. Per germline, CDR1 SNHLY and CDR2 FYNNEI. The CDR3 loop spans 13 amino acids. DNA of the CDR3: TGTGCCAGCAGTGACGGGGACAGTCGTGGCTACACCTTC. Amino acid sequence: CASSDGDSRGYTF.

This rearrangement joins TRBV7-8 to TRBJ2-4; 7 nucleotides line up with TRBD2. Germline CDR1 is SGHVS and CDR2 is FQNEAQ. J gave up 2 bases and V 5 bases, and 6 bases lay outside the gene matches. This CDR3 is built from 15 residues. The CDR3 nucleotides read TGTGCCAGCAGCCCTGGGGGGGGAACCAAAAACATTCAGTACTTC. It yields the protein CASSPGGGTKNIQYF.

A single count supports this clone. This chain uses TRBV9 with TRBJ2-3; 9 positions match TRBD2. V was pared by 4 bases and J by 3 bases, with 9 bases of the junction left unmatched. CDR1 and CDR2 from the germline V gene are SGDLS and YYNGEE. This CDR3 spans 16 amino acids. The CDR3 loop is CASSLGASGVTDTQYF. DNA for the CDR3: TGTGCCAGCAGCTTAGGGGCTAGCGGGGTAACAGATACGCAGTATTTT.

This clone was found once. The rearrangement joins TRBV5-6 to TRBJ2-5; tentatively, D is TRBD2 (5 bases). The germline V gene encodes CDR1 SGHDT and CDR2 YYEEEE. Trimming shortened V by 2 bases and J by 1 base, and 9 bases separated the two germline ends. The CDR3 totals 14 residues. CDR3: CASSFGGGQETQYF. CDR3 coding DNA: TGTGCCAGCAGCTTCGGAGGTGGCCAAGAGACCCAGTACTTC. Variable domain in full (rest from reference TRBV5-6 and TRBJ2-5): DAGVTQSPTHLIKTRGQQVTLRCSPKSGHDTVSWYQQALGQGPQFIFQYYEEEERQRGNFPDRFSGHQFPNYSSELNVNALLLGDSALYLCASSFGGGQETQYFGPGTRLLVL.

The J gene is TRBJ1-2, the V gene TRBV5-4; D call uncertain. The V and J ends lost 1 base and 4 bases respectively, with 8 bases between them. CDR3 length equals 13 residues. Germline V gene data show CDR1 as SGHNT and CDR2 as YYREEE (reference sequence). The CDR3 DNA reads as TGTGCCAGCAGCTTGTCCGGGTTCTATGGCTACACCTTC. Protein: CASSLSGFYGYTF.

V is TRBV25-1 and J is TRBJ1-1; tentative D call: TRBD1 (5 bases). CDR1 is MGHDK, CDR2 SYGVNS, per germline. Trimming removed 6 bases at V and 4 bases at J, with 9 bases between. CDR3 length equals 12 residues. CDR3 nucleotides: TGTGCCAGCAGGACTCAGGGCACTGAAGCTTTCTTT. Its translation is CASRTQGTEAFF.

The CDR3 DNA sequence: TGCAGCGTTGAAACAGGCGTGAACACTGAAGCTTTCTTT. Translated, it gives CSVETGVNTEAFF. The V and J genes are TRBV29-1 and TRBJ1-1; possibly TRBD1 for D (5 bases). Per the germline V gene, CDR1 is SQVTM and CDR2 is ANQGSEA. The V end lost 2 bases, the J end lost 0 bases, and 7 bases lay between the germline ends. This CDR3 is built from 13 residues. The entire variable domain, with the rest obtained from reference TRBV29-1 and TRBJ1-1, is as follows: SAVISQKPSRDICQRGTSLTIQCQVDSQVTMMFWYRQQPGQSLTLIATANQGSEATYESGFVIDKFPISRPNLTFSTLTVSNMSPEDSSIYLCSVETGVNTEAFFGQGTRLTVV.

The chain recombines TRBV10-3 with TRBJ2-7, with D possibly matching TRBD1 (6 bases). Per germline, CDR1 ENHRY and CDR2 SYGVKD. The CDR3 is 13 residues long. Trimming removed 0 bases from V and 7 bases from J, with 10 bases in between. The CDR3 DNA sequence: TGTGCCATCAGTGAGTCAAACAGGGAAGAGCAGTACTTC. Protein product: CAISESNREEQYF.